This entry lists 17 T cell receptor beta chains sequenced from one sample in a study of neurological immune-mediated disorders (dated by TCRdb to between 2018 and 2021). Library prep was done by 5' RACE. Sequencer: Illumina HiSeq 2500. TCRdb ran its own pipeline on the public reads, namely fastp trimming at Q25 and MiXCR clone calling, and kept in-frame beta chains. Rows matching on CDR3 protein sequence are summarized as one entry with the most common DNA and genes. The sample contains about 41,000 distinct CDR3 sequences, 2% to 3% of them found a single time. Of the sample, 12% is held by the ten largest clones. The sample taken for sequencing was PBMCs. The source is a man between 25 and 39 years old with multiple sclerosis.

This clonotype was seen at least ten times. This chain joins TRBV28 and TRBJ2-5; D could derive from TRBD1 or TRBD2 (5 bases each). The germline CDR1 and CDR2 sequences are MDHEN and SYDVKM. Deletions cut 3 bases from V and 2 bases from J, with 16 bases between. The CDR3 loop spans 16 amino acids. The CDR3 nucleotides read TGTGCCAGCAGTTTCTCCGGACGAGAGGGGCAAGAGACCCAGTACTTC. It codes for CASSFSGREGQETQYF.

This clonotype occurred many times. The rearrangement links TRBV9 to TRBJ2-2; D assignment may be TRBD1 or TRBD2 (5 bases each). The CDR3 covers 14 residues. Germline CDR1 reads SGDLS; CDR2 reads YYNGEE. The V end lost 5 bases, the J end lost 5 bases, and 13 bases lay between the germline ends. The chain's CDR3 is CASRGLGETGELFF. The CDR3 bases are TGTGCCAGCAGGGGATTGGGGGAGACCGGGGAGCTGTTTTTT.

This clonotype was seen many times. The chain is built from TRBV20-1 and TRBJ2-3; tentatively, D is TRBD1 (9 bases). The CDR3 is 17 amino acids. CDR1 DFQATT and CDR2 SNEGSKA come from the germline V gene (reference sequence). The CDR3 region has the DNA TGCAGCGGGGGGGGACAGGGATTTTCATATAGCACAGATACGCAGTATTTT. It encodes CSGGGQGFSYSTDTQYF.

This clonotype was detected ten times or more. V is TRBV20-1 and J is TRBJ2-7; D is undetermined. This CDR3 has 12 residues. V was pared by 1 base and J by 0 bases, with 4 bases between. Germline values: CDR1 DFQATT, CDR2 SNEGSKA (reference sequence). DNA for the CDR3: TGCAGTGCTAGAGCAAGCTCCTACGAGCAGTACTTC. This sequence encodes CSARASSYEQYF.

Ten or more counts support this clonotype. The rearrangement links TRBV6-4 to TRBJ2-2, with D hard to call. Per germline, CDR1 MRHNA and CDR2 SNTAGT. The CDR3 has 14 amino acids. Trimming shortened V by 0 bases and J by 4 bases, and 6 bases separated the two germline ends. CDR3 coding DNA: TGTGCCAGCAGTGACTCCGAGACCACCGGGGAGCTGTTTTTT. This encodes CASSDSETTGELFF.

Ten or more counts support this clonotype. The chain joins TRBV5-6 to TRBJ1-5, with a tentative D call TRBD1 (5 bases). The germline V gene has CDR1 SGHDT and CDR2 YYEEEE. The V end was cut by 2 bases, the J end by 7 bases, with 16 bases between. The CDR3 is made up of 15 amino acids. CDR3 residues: CASSLGTGASQPQHF. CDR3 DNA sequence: TGTGCCAGCAGCTTAGGAACAGGAGCGTCGCAGCCCCAGCATTTT.

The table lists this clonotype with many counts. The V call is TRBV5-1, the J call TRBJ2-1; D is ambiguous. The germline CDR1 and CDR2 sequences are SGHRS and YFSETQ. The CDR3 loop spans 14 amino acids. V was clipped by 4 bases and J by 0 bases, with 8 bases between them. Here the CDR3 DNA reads TGCGCCAGCAGCCAGACCGGCTCCTACAATGAGCAGTTCTTC. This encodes CASSQTGSYNEQFF.

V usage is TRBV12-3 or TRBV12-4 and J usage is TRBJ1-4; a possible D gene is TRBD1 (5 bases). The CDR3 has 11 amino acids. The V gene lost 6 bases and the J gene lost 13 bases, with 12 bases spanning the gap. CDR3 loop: CASRGEGRLFF. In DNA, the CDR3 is TGTGCCAGCAGGGGGGAAGGGAGACTGTTTTTT.

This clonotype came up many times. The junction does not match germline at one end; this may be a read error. The CDR3 DNA reads TGTGCCAGCAGCCAGCCCCCTGTGGGGGGAGAACATTTT. Amino acids: CASSQPPVGGEHF. The V gene is TRBV4-2, the J gene TRBJ2-3, with a tentative D call TRBD2 (6 bases). The CDR3 loop spans 13 amino acids. In germline, CDR1 is LGHNA, CDR2 YNFKEQ.

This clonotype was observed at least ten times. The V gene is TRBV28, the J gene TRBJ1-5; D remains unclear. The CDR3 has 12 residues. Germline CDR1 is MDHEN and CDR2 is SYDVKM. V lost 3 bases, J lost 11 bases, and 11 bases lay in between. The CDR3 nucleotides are TGTGCCAGCAGTTTCCTTTTTGCCGCCCAGCATTTT. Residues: CASSFLFAAQHF.

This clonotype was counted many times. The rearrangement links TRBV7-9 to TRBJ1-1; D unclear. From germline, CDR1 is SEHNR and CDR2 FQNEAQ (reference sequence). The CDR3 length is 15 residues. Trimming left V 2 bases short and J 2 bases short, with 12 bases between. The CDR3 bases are TGTGCCAGCAGCTTATTGGAGGGTCACAACACTGAAGCTTTCTTT. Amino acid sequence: CASSLLEGHNTEAFF.

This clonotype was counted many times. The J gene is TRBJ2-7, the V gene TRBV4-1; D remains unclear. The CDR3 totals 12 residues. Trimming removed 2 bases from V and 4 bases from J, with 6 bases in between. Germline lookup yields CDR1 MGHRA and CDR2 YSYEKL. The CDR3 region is CASSQTEYEQYF. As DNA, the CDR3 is TGCGCCAGCAGCCAAACAGAATACGAGCAGTACTTC.

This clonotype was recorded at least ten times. CDR3 amino acids: CASSRSRGPLNTEAFF. The CDR3 DNA follows: TGTGCCAGCAGTCGAAGCAGGGGGCCCTTGAACACTGAAGCTTTCTTT. The chain combines TRBV6-5 with TRBJ1-1, with TRBD1 identical over 8 bases. V shed 5 bases, J shed 0 bases, and the junction held 8 bases outside the gene matches. The CDR3 runs to 16 residues. Germline loops: CDR1 MNHEY, CDR2 SVGAGI.

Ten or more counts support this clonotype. This CDR3 is CSPGQGNEQYF. The CDR3 DNA sequence: TGCAGCCCGGGACAGGGGAACGAGCAGTACTTC. The V gene is TRBV20-1, the J gene TRBJ2-7, with 10 bases lining up with TRBD1. CDR3 length equals 11 residues. CDR1 is DFQATT and CDR2 is SNEGSKA in the germline V gene (reference sequence).

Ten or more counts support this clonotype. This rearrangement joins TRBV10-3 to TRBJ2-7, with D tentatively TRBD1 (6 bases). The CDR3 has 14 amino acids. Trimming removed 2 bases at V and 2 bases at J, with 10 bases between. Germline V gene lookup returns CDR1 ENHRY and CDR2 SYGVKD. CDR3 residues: CAISEPTGPYEQYF. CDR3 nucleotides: TGTGCCATCAGTGAGCCGACAGGCCCCTACGAGCAGTACTTC.

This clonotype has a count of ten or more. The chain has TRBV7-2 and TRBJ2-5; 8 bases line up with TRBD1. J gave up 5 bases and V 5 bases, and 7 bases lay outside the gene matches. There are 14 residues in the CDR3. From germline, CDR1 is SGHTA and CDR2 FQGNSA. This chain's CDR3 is CASSLGTGRETQYF. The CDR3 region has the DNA TGTGCCAGCAGCCTAGGGACAGGTCGTGAGACCCAGTACTTC.

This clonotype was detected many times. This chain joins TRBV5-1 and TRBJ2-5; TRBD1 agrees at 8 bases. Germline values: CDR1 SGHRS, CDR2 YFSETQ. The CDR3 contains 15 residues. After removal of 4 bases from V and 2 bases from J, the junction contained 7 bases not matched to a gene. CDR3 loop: CASSVGDRRQETQYF. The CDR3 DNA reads TGCGCCAGCAGCGTAGGGGACAGGAGACAAGAGACCCAGTACTTC.